One sample yielded the 9 T cell receptor beta chains listed below, sequenced in a study of cytomegalovirus exposure and HLA in healthy donors. A multiplex PCR was run with 60 Vbeta primers and 13 Jbeta primers. The assay was immunoSEQ multiplex PCR, and TCRdb's table has in-frame clones only and misses some. This sample contains some 72,000 clones. The source material was PBMCs. These receptors all stem from a man in his forties in good health and CMV-seronegative.

The CDR3 loop reads CASSYSKLAGGQGYF. CDR3 nucleotides: TGTGCCAGCAGTTACTCGAAACTAGCGGGGGGGCAGGGGTACTTC. This chain links TRBV6-6 with TRBJ2-5; 13 bases fit TRBD2. CDR1 and CDR2 from the germline V gene are MNHNY and SVGAGI (reference sequence). Unmatched junction bases numbered 8, after V lost 0 bases and J lost 13 bases. CDR3 length: 15 amino acids.

The chain uses TRBV7-9 and TRBJ2-2; D unclear. The CDR3 covers 14 residues. The V end was cut by 5 bases, the J end by 7 bases, with 14 bases between. Germline V gene data show CDR1 as SEHNR and CDR2 as FQNEAQ (reference sequence). The CDR3 loop is CASSPSGQDGELFF. The CDR3 region has the DNA TGTGCCAGCAGCCCATCTGGGCAGGACGGGGAGCTGTTTTTT.

This chain uses TRBV5-1 with TRBJ1-1, with 9 bases that match TRBD1. Germline V gene data show CDR1 as SGHRS and CDR2 as YFSETQ. The trim removed 3 bases at V and 4 bases at J, leaving 1 base unmatched. The CDR3 consists of 13 residues. The CDR3 sequence is CASSWDRVTEAFF. The CDR3 bases are TGCGCCAGCAGCTGGGACAGGGTCACTGAAGCTTTCTTT.

The V and J genes are TRBV4-3 and TRBJ2-7, with 7 bases fitting TRBD1. Germline loops: CDR1 LGHNA, CDR2 YSLEER. J gave up 3 bases and V 0 bases, and 8 bases lay outside the gene matches. This CDR3 contains 16 residues. The DNA of the CDR3 is TGCGCCAGCAGCCAAGACGGGGATCGACAGGGCTACGAGCAGTACTTC. Translated, it gives CASSQDGDRQGYEQYF.

The gene calls are TRBV19 and TRBJ1-2; a weak D match, TRBD1 (5 bases). Trimming pared 0 bases from V and 2 bases from J, leaving 10 bases between. The CDR3 loop spans 15 amino acids. Germline values: CDR1 LNHDA, CDR2 SQIVND (reference sequence). In DNA, the CDR3 is TGTGCCAGTAGTATAGAGGTGGCAGGGAACTATGGCTACACCTTC. Translation gives CASSIEVAGNYGYTF.

V and J are TRBV9 and TRBJ2-7, with D tentatively TRBD1 (6 bases). The CDR3 has 14 residues. From germline, CDR1 is SGDLS and CDR2 YYNGEE. Trimming pared 0 bases from V and 3 bases from J, leaving 10 bases between. CDR3 nucleotide sequence: TGTGCCAGCAGCGTAGCTCCAGGGGTCTACGAGCAGTACTTC. It yields the protein CASSVAPGVYEQYF.

V gene TRBV13 combines with J gene TRBJ1-3; 7 bases align to TRBD1. This CDR3 has 14 amino acids. CDR1 and CDR2 (germline): PRHDT, FYEKMQ (reference sequence). V shed 4 bases, J shed 8 bases, and the junction held 8 bases outside the gene matches. The CDR3, as DNA: TGTGCCAGCAGCTCTAGGACAGGAGGTGACACCATATATTTT. As protein: CASSSRTGGDTIYF.

The rearrangement uses TRBV10-3 and TRBJ2-3; D perhaps matches TRBD2 (5 bases). This CDR3 spans 11 amino acids. V lost 2 bases, J lost 10 bases, and 7 bases lay in between. Germline CDR1 and CDR2: ENHRY and SYGVKD. CDR3 bases: TGTGCCATCAGTGAGGACGGGGCGCAGTATTTT. It specifies CAISEDGAQYF.

The J gene is TRBJ1-1, the V gene TRBV11-2; TRBD1 matches 9 bases. This CDR3 has 15 residues. Per germline, CDR1 SGHAT and CDR2 FQNNGV. With V trimmed by 5 bases and J by 1 base, 5 bases remained unmatched. The CDR3 here is CASSKRTGENTEAFF. CDR3 coding DNA: TGTGCCAGCAGCAAAAGGACAGGGGAGAACACTGAAGCTTTCTTT.